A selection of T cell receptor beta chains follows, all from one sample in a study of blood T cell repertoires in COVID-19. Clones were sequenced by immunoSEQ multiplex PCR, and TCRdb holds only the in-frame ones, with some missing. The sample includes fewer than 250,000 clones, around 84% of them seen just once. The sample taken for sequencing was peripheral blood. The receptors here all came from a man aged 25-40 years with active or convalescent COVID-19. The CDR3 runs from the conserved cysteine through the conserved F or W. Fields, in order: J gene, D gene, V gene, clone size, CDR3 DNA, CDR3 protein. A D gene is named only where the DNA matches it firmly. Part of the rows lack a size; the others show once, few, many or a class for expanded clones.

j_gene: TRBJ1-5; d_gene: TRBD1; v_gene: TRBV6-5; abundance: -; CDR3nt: TGTGCCAGCAGAGCTAGGGACAGCCGTAATCAGCCCCAGCATTTT; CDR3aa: CASRARDSRNQPQHF
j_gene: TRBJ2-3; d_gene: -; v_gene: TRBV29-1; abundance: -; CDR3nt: TGCAGCGTTGGCGGGACAGACGCGTTGGCGCAGTATTTT; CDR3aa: CSVGGTDALAQYF
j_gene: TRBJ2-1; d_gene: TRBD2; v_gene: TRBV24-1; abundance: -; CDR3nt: TGTGCCACCAGTGACCCGCGGGGGGGCGAGTTAGATGAGCAGTTCTTC; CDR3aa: CATSDPRGGELDEQFF
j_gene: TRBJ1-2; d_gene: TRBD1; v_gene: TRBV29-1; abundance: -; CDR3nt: TGCAGCGTTAGCACCGGGACAGGATATGGCTACACCTTC; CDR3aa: CSVSTGTGYGYTF
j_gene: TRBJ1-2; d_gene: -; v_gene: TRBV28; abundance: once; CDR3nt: TGTGCCAGCAGCCCGGACGGGATTAGAGGCTACACCTTC; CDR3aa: CASSPDGIRGYTF
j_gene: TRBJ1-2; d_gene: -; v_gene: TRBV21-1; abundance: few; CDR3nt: TGTGCCAGCAGCAAAGCAACACCGGGGAGGTACTATGGCTACACCTTC; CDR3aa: CASSKATPGRYYGYTF
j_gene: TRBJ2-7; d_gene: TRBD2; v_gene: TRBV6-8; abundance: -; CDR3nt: TGTGCCAGGCCGGGACTAGTTCCCGAGCAGTACTTC; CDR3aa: CARPGLVPEQYF
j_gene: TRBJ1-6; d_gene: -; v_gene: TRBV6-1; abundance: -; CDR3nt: TGTGCCAGCAGTGAAGAGAAGCGGGGGCCCCTCCACTTT; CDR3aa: CASSEEKRGPLHF
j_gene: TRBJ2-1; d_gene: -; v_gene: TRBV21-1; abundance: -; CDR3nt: TGTGCCAGCAGCGGAGGGACCGGGACTAGCGGCCCTTTTGAGCAGTTCTTC; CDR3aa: CASSGGTGTSGPFEQFF
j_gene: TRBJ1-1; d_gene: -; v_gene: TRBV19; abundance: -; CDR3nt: TGTGCCAGTAGTACCATGGCACGGGTGGGGAACACTGAAGCTTTCTTT; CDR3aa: CASSTMARVGNTEAFF
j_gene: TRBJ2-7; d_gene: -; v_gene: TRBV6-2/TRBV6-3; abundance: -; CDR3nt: TGTGCCAGCAGCCTCCCGGGACACCTTGGGGAGCAGTACTTC; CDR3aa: CASSLPGHLGEQYF
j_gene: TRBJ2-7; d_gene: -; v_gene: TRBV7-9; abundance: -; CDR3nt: TGTGCCAGCAGTCCCGGAGGAGGGGACTACGAGCAGTACTTC; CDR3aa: CASSPGGGDYEQYF
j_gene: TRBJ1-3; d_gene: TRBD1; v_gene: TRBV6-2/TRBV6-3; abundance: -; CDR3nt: TGTGCCAGCAGCTTTCTCGACAGGGCGGCTGGAAACACCATATATTTT; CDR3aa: CASSFLDRAAGNTIYF
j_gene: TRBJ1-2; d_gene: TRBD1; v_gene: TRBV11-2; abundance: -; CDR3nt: TGTGCCAGCAGCCAATCCGGGACAGCCTTTAACTATGGCTACACCTTC; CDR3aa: CASSQSGTAFNYGYTF
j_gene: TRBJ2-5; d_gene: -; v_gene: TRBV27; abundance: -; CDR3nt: TGTGCCAGCAGCGTTGGTCTAGCGAGTTCAGAGACCCAGTACTTC; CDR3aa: CASSVGLASSETQYF
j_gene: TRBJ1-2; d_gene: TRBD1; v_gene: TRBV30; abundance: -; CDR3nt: TGTGCCTGGAGTGGCCAGGGGGCTGCTGGCTACACCTTC; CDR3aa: CAWSGQGAAGYTF
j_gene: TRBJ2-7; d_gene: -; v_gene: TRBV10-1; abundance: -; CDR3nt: TGCGCCAGCAGCGAGAAGGAGGGCTACGAGCAGTACTTC; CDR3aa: CASSEKEGYEQYF
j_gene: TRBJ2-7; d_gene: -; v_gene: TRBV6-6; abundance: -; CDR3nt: TGTGCCAGCACCTGGACAGCCAGACCCTCCTACGAGCAGTACTTC; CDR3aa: CASTWTARPSYEQYF
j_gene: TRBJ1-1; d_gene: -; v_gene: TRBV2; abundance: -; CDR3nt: TGTGCCAGCACGCCGGAGATGAACACTGAAGCTTTCTTT; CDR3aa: CASTPEMNTEAFF
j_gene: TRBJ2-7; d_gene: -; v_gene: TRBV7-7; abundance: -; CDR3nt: TGTGCTAGCAGCTTGGGCAGGCAGGACGAGCAGTACTTC; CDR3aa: CASSLGRQDEQYF
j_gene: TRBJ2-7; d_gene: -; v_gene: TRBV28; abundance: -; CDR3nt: TGTGCCAGCGCTCGGGGGAACTACGAGCAGTACTTC; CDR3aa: CASARGNYEQYF
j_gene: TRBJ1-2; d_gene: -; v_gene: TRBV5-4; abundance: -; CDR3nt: TGTGCCAGCAGCTTCCCCGGCGGGAACTATGGCTACACCTTC; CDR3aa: CASSFPGGNYGYTF
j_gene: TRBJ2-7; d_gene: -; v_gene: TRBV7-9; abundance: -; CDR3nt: TGTGCCAGCAGCGACCAGCAGGAATCCTTTTTATCCTACGAGCAGTACTTC; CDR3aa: CASSDQQESFLSYEQYF
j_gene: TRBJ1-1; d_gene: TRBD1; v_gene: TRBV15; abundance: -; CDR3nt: TGTGCCACCAGCAAGACAGGGTATAGGTCGGGAATGAACACTGAAGCTTTCTTT; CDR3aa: CATSKTGYRSGMNTEAFF
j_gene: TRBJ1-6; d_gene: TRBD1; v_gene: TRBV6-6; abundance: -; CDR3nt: TGTGCCAGCAGTCAGGACAGGGAAGCGACAAGAAATTCACCCCTCCACTTT; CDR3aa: CASSQDREATRNSPLHF
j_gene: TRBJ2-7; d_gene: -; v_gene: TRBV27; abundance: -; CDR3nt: TGTGCCAGCAGTTTGAGCGAGCGGCTCTCCTACGAGCAGTACTTC; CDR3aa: CASSLSERLSYEQYF
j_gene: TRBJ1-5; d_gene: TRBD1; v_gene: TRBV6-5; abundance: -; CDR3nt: TGTGCCAGCAAGGGACAGAGCAATCAGCCCCAGCATTTT; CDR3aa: CASKGQSNQPQHF
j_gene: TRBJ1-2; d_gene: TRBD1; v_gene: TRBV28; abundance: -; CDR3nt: TGTGCCAGCACCGACAGGGCGGAAGGCTACACCTTC; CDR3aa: CASTDRAEGYTF
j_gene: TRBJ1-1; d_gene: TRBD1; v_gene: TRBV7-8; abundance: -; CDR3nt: TGTGCCAGCAGCTCTAAATCCGGGACAGGGAACACTGAAGCTTTCTTT; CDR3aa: CASSSKSGTGNTEAFF
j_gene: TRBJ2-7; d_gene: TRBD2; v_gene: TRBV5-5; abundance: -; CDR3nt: TGTGCCAGCAGCTTGACTAGCGGGGGGGCCTACGAGCAGTACTTC; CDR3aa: CASSLTSGGAYEQYF
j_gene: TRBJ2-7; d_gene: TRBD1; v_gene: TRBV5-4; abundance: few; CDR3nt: TGTGCCAGCAGCCTTGACAGGGCCTACGAGCAGTACTTC; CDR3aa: CASSLDRAYEQYF
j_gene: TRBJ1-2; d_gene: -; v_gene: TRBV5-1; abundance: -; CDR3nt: TGCGCCAGCAGCGCCCTACAGGGAACTAGCTATGGCTACACCTTC; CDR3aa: CASSALQGTSYGYTF
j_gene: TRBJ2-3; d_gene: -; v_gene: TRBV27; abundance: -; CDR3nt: TGTGCCAGCCGGAGGGCTAGCGGCACAGATACGCAGTATTTT; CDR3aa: CASRRASGTDTQYF
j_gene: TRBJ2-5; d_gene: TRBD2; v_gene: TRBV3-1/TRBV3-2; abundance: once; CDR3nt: TGTGCCAGCAGCCCTGTCGGGCGGGAGGGAAGACGGACCCAGTACTTC; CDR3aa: CASSPVGREGRRTQYF
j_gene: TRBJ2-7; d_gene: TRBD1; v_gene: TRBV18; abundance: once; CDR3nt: TGTGCCAGCTCACTAACCTGGGACAGGGGGTACGAGCAGTACTTC; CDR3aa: CASSLTWDRGYEQYF
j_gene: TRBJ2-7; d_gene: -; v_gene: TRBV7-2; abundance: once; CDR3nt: TGTGCCAGCAGCTTAGCGGGACTGGTTTACGAGCAGTACTTC; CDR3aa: CASSLAGLVYEQYF
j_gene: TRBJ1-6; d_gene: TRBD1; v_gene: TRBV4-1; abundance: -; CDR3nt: TGCGCCAGCAGCGTGGCGGGACAGGGGGCTTCACCCCTCCACTTT; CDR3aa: CASSVAGQGASPLHF
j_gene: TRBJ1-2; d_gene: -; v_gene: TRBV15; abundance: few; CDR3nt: TGTGCCACCAGCAGAGTGAGGCAACACTATGGCTACACCTTC; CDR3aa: CATSRVRQHYGYTF
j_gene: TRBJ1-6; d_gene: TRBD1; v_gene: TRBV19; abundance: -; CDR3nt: TGTGCCAGTAGTATCGACAGGGGTTCCTATAATTCACCCCTCCACTTT; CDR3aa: CASSIDRGSYNSPLHF
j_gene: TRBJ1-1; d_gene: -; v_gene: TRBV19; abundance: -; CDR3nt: TGTGCCAGTAGTCCCCAGGGGAAGGCTGAAGCTTTCTTT; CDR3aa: CASSPQGKAEAFF
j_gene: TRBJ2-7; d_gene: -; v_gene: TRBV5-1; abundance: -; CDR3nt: TGCGCCAGCAGCCAGCCTGGGGGGAACGAGCAGTACTTC; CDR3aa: CASSQPGGNEQYF
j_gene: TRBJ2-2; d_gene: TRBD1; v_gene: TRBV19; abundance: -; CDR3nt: TGTGCCAGTAGTATAGCCACCAGGGGGCGGCACACCGGGGAGCTGTTTTTT; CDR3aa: CASSIATRGRHTGELFF
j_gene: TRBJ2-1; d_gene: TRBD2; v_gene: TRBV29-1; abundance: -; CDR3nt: TGCAGCGTTAATGGATGGACCCCGGGGGGCAATGAGCAGTTCTTC; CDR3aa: CSVNGWTPGGNEQFF
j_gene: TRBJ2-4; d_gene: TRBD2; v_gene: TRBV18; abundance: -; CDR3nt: TGTGCCAGCTCACCAACCCGGGGAGCGGGGGGCACCATTCAGTACTTC; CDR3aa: CASSPTRGAGGTIQYF
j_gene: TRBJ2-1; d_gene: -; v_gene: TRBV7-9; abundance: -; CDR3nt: TGTGCCAGCAGCCCCCTGGGAGGTGGTCGGTACAATGAGCAGTTCTTC; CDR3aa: CASSPLGGGRYNEQFF
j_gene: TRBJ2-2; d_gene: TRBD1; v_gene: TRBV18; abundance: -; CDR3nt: TGTGCCAGCTCACCAAGACAGGGTTCGACCACCGGGGAGCTGTTTTTT; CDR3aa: CASSPRQGSTTGELFF
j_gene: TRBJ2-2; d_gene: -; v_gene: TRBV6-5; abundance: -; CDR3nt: TGTGCCACCGTCCTTACCGGGGAGCTGTTTTTT; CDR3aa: CATVLTGELFF
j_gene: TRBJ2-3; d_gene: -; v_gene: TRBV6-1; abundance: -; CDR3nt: TGTGCCAGCAGTGAATACGGTCGCACAGATACGCAGTATTTT; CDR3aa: CASSEYGRTDTQYF
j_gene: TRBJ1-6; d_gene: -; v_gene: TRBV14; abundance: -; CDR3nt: TGTGCCAGCAGCCAGACAGGTGTCTATAATTCACCCCTCCACTTT; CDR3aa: CASSQTGVYNSPLHF
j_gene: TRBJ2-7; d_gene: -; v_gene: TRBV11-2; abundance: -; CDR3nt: TGTGCCAGCAGCTTTCCTTCCTACGAGCAGTACTTC; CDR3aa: CASSFPSYEQYF
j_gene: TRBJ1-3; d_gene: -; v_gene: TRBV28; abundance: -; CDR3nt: TGTGCCAGCAGTTTAACAGGTCCTGGAAACACCATATATTTT; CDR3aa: CASSLTGPGNTIYF
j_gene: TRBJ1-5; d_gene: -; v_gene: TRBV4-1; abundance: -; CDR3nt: TGCGCCAGCAGCCCAGGTCGCGACAGGAAAACCAATCAGCCCCAGCATTTT; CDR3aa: CASSPGRDRKTNQPQHF
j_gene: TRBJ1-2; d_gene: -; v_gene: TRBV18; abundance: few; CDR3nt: TGTGCCAGCTCACCATCCTCAGGGAACTATGGCTACACCTTC; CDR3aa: CASSPSSGNYGYTF
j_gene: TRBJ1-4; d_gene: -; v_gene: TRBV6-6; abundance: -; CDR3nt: TGTGCCAGCAGTTACACGGGGGGCGGTGAAAAACTGTTTTTT; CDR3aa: CASSYTGGGEKLFF
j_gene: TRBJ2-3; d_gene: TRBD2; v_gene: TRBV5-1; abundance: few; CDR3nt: TGCGCCAGCAGCTTGACTAGCGGGGAGGGCGATACGCAGTATTTT; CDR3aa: CASSLTSGEGDTQYF
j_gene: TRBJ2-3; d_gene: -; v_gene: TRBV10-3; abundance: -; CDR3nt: TGTGCCATCAGTTTTGAGGGATCTAGCACAGATACGCAGTATTTT; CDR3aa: CAISFEGSSTDTQYF
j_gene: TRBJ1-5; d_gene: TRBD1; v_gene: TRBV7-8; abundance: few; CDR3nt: TGTGCCAGCAGCCAGGACAGGGGTGATCAGCCCCAGCATTTT; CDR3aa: CASSQDRGDQPQHF
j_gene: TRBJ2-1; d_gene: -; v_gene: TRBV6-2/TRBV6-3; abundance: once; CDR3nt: TGTGCCAGCAGTTACCCCTCCGACCCAGGGGTAAGGGACAATGAGCAGTTCTTC; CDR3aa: CASSYPSDPGVRDNEQFF
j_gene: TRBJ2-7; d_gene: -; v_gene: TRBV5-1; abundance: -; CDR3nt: TGCGCCAGCAGCTTGGTAGGAGGGAACGAGCAGTACTTC; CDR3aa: CASSLVGGNEQYF
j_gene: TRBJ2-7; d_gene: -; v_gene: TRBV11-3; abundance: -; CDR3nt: TGTGCCAGCAGCTTAGGCGCTAGTGTGCAGTACTTC; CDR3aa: CASSLGASVQYF